The subject of this entry is one T cell receptor beta chain. Its antigen is still unknown. Sequenced by immunoSEQ multiplex PCR; TCRdb stores in-frame clones only, minus some. This sample has roughly 530,000 clones, with 90% to 97% found just once. This sample is drawn from a study of shared clonotypes between healthy human individuals. Germline V lookup: CDR1 LNHNV, CDR2 YYDKDF (reference sequence). Trimming removed 3 bases from V and 6 bases from J, with 9 bases in between. The length of the CDR3 is 12 residues. Naive CD45RA+ and memory CD45RA-negative subsets were split from CD4+ cells. Study results and limitations: An expected dependence of interdonor clonotype sharing on sequencing depth was noted. Tissue TCR repertoires likely differ from these blood-only repertoires. The study found roughly 5% of naive CD4 clonotypes shared across a handful of donors.

The TCR comes from a woman aged 25 to 39 in good health. V gene TRBV15 combines with J gene TRBJ2-7; D ambiguous. The sample consisted of naive CD4+ T cells sorted from blood. The subset denotes: CD45RA+ positively selected. CDR3 residues: CATSRDRVEQYF. CDR3 bases: TGTGCCACCAGCAGGGATCGGGTCGAGCAGTACTTC.